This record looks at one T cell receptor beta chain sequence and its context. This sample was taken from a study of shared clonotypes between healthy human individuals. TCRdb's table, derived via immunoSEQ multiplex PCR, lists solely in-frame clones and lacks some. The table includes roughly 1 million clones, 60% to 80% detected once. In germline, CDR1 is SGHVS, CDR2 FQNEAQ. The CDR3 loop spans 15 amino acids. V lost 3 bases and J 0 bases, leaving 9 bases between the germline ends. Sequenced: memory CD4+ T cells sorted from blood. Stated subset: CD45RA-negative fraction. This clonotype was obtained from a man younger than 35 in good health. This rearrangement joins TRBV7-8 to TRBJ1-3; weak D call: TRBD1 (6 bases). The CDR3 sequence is CASSLGGASGNTIYF. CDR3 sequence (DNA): TGTGCCAGCAGCTTGGGGGGCGCCTCTGGAAACACCATATATTTT.